The 17 T cell receptor beta chains below come from one sample, sequenced in a study of OX40 agonist ivuxolimab in advanced cancers. The method was immunoSEQ multiplex PCR; TCRdb's version includes in-frame clones alone and lacks a portion of them. The table shows fewer than 80,000 clones, with about 90% occurring only once. The sequenced sample was CD4+ or CD8+ T cells sorted from blood, obtained in a trial of the OX40 agonist ivuxolimab. All receptors derive from an adult with an advanced solid tumor such as melanoma, head and neck, liver or kidney cancer.

J is TRBJ2-7 and V is TRBV4-1; D unclear. From germline, CDR1 is MGHRA and CDR2 YSYEKL. Trimming took off 1 base at V and 1 base at J, with 2 bases between the two ends. CDR3 length: 12 residues. The CDR3 is CASSQGSYEQYF. As DNA, the CDR3 is TGCGCCAGCAGCCAAGGATCCTACGAGCAGTACTTC.

The chain uses TRBV29-1 and TRBJ2-5; possibly TRBD1 or TRBD2 for D (5 bases each). CDR1 SQVTM and CDR2 ANQGSEA come from the germline V gene. The CDR3 spans 15 residues. The V and J ends lost 1 base and 4 bases respectively, with 16 bases between them. The CDR3 nucleotides are TGCAGCGTTGAAGGGGCCCGGGACCTAACAGAGACCCAGTACTTC. Translated: CSVEGARDLTETQYF. The full variable domain, its missing parts supplied by reference TRBV29-1 and TRBJ2-5, is SAVISQKPSRDICQRGTSLTIQCQVDSQVTMMFWYRQQPGQSLTLIATANQGSEATYESGFVIDKFPISRPNLTFSTLTVSNMSPEDSSIYLCSVEGARDLTETQYFGPGTRLLVL.

The V gene is TRBV30, the J gene TRBJ2-7; D may be TRBD1 or TRBD2 (5 bases each). The germline CDR1 and CDR2 sequences are GTSNPN and SVGIG (reference sequence). CDR3 length: 13 amino acids. DNA of the CDR3: TGTGCAACAACCGGGGCGGAGGCCTACGAGCAGTACTTC. Amino acid sequence: CATTGAEAYEQYF.

The chain is built from TRBV9 and TRBJ2-7; D possibly corresponds to TRBD2 (6 bases). The CDR3 covers 14 residues. CDR1 SGDLS and CDR2 YYNGEE come from the germline V gene. Trimming left V 1 base short and J 2 bases short, with 10 bases between. This CDR3 is CASSVLATTYEQYF. CDR3 bases: TGTGCCAGCAGCGTACTAGCGACCACCTACGAGCAGTACTTC.

V gene TRBV28 combines with J gene TRBJ1-1, with 9 positions matching TRBD1. The CDR3 totals 14 residues. In germline, CDR1 is MDHEN, CDR2 SYDVKM. V shed 6 bases, J shed 5 bases, and the junction held 7 bases outside the gene matches. The CDR3 sequence is CASSFTGGRTEAFF. The CDR3 region has the DNA TGTGCCAGCAGCTTCACAGGGGGCCGGACTGAAGCTTTCTTT.

This sequence joins TRBV29-1 and TRBJ1-1, with TRBD1 matching 8 bases. CDR3 length: 12 residues. Germline values: CDR1 SQVTM, CDR2 ANQGSEA. Trimming removed 7 bases from V and 5 bases from J; junction bases left unmatched: 6. In DNA form, the CDR3 reads TGCAGCGCTAAGACAGGGGCTACTGAAGCTTTCTTT. Its translation is CSAKTGATEAFF.

The chain has TRBV9 and TRBJ2-7; 9 nucleotides agree with TRBD2. After removal of 2 bases from V and 4 bases from J, the junction contained 7 bases not matched to a gene. The CDR3 totals 15 residues. Germline V gene data show CDR1 as SGDLS and CDR2 as YYNGEE. The CDR3, as DNA: TGTGCCAGCAGCGTTGCCGGACTAGCGAAATACGAGCAGTACTTC. This encodes CASSVAGLAKYEQYF.

The chain is built from TRBV19 and TRBJ2-3; D gene ambiguous. Trimming shortened V by 5 bases and J by 5 bases, and 14 bases separated the two germline ends. CDR3 length: 14 residues. Germline lookup yields CDR1 LNHDA and CDR2 SQIVND (reference sequence). CDR3 residues: CASSDGRRRDTQYF. The DNA of the CDR3 is TGTGCCAGTAGTGACGGACGCCGGCGAGATACGCAGTATTTT.

The sample holds one count of this clone. The gene calls are TRBV10-2 and TRBJ1-5; TRBD1 aligns across 7 bases. The CDR3 loop spans 14 amino acids. Germline V gene sequence: CDR1 WSHSY, CDR2 SAAADI. Trimming took 8 bases from V and 0 from J; bases not matched to a gene: 4. CDR3 coding DNA: TGCGCCAGCTGGACAGGAATTAGCAATCAGCCCCAGCATTTT. Encoded protein: CASWTGISNQPQHF.

The gene calls are TRBV11-2 and TRBJ2-2; D is undetermined. The CDR3 consists of 14 residues. V gave up 5 bases and J gave up 4 bases, with 11 bases separating them. Germline CDR1 is SGHAT and CDR2 is FQNNGV. CDR3 sequence (DNA): TGTGCCAGCAGCCCCGACTGGAGCACCGGGGAGCTGTTTTTT. Protein sequence: CASSPDWSTGELFF.

The chain is built from TRBV7-3 and TRBJ2-2, with unresolved D. The CDR3 has 15 residues. Germline CDR1 and CDR2: SGHTA and FQGTGA. Trimming left V 1 base short and J 3 bases short, with 9 bases between. In DNA form, the CDR3 reads TGTGCCAGCAGCTTAAATGGGGTAGACACCGGGGAGCTGTTTTTT. Translating it yields CASSLNGVDTGELFF. Full variable domain (missing parts from reference TRBV7-3 and TRBJ2-2): GAGVSQTPSNKVTEKGKYVELRCDPISGHTALYWYRQSLGQGPEFLIYFQGTGAADDSGLPNDRFFAVRPEGSVSTLKIQRTERGDSAVYLCASSLNGVDTGELFFGEGSRLTVL.

The chain recombines TRBV14 with TRBJ2-1; no definite D call. The CDR3 spans 16 residues. Germline values: CDR1 SGHDN, CDR2 FVKESK. V was trimmed by 6 bases and J by 0 bases, leaving 15 bases between them. The CDR3 DNA reads as TGTGCCAGCAGTCAGAGAACCTTCGGCTCCTACAATGAGCAGTTCTTC. Protein sequence: CASSQRTFGSYNEQFF.

The gene calls are TRBV28 and TRBJ1-1; 7 bases match TRBD1. The J segment lost 0 bases and the V segment lost 6 bases, leaving 4 bases of the junction unmatched. CDR3 length: 14 amino acids. The V gene's germline CDR1 is MDHEN and CDR2 SYDVKM. In DNA form, the CDR3 reads TGTGCCAGCAGCACCGGGACAGTGAACACTGAAGCTTTCTTT. This codes for CASSTGTVNTEAFF.

V is TRBV7-2 and J is TRBJ2-5; D not resolved. V gave up 5 bases and J gave up 7 bases, with 17 bases separating them. The CDR3 has 14 amino acids. The germline V gene has CDR1 SGHTA and CDR2 FQGNSA. CDR3 residues: CASSPDWAVRTQYF. CDR3 sequence (DNA): TGTGCCAGCAGCCCCGACTGGGCGGTTAGGACCCAGTACTTC.

This clone has a single count. This rearrangement joins TRBV7-3 to TRBJ2-1, with 10 bases lining up with TRBD2. The CDR3 has 16 amino acids. V shed 5 bases, J shed 6 bases, and the junction held 10 bases outside the gene matches. Germline values: CDR1 SGHTA, CDR2 FQGTGA. CDR3 coding DNA: TGTGCCAGCAGCCCGGATAGCCTAGCGGGAGTCAATGAGCAGTTCTTC. It is translated as CASSPDSLAGVNEQFF. The whole variable domain, remainder taken from reference TRBV7-3 and TRBJ2-1, is GAGVSQTPSNKVTEKGKYVELRCDPISGHTALYWYRQSLGQGPEFLIYFQGTGAADDSGLPNDRFFAVRPEGSVSTLKIQRTERGDSAVYLCASSPDSLAGVNEQFFGPGTRLTVL.

The CDR3 sequence: CASSLSPQGQYF. As DNA, the CDR3 is TGTGCCAGCAGCTTAAGCCCACAGGGGCAGTACTTC. This chain uses TRBV7-9 with TRBJ2-7, with D perhaps TRBD1 (6 bases). V was cut by 2 bases and J by 9 bases, with 11 bases left in between. The CDR3 sequence is 12 residues long. Germline assignment: CDR1 SEHNR and CDR2 FQNEAQ (reference sequence).

CDR3 sequence: CASSPTPNEAFF. The CDR3 nucleotides read TGTGCCAGCTCACCAACCCCAAATGAAGCTTTCTTT. This rearrangement joins TRBV18 to TRBJ1-1; no clear D. V gave up 2 bases and J gave up 7 bases, with 8 bases separating them. CDR3 length equals 12 residues. CDR1 is KGHSH, CDR2 LQKENI, per germline. Full variable domain (missing parts from reference TRBV18 and TRBJ1-1): NAGVMQNPRHLVRRRGQEARLRCSPMKGHSHVYWYRQLPEEGLKFMVYLQKENIIDESGMPKERFSAEFPKEGPSILRIQQVVRGDSAAYFCASSPTPNEAFFGQGTRLTVV.